This passage covers 21 T cell receptor delta chains from one sample sequenced in a study of delta chains in infants with herpesvirus infections. TCR cDNA was made from PBMC RNA with gamma- and delta-chain-specific primers. TCRdb re-processed the RT-PCR reads using CATT. The sample holds roughly 1,200 delta-chain clones, 8.2% seen once. Specimen: peripheral blood, collected at time point 2 of longitudinal follow-up. These receptors were taken from a human donor who was a Ugandan infant, either HIV-exposed or HIV-unexposed (not recorded which).

In the case of this clone: The junction does not match germline at one end; this may be a read error. Other DNA sequences in this sample translate to the same CDR3. The CDR3 region has the DNA TGTGCCTGTGACAAAATGGGGTCCTGGGACACCCGGCAGATGTTTTTC. Its translation is CACDKMGSWDTRQMFF. This chain connects TRDV2 to TRDJ3, with a weak D call TRDD3 (5 bases). The J gene is not listed in TCRdb, so it was assigned here from a DNA match to germline. This CDR3 is built from 16 residues. The germline V gene has CDR1 GEAIGNYY and CDR2 EKD.

This clone was detected a few times. The CDR3 DNA reads TGTGCTCTTGGGGAACTAGGGGCACCTCTAAGGTCTGGCGTACTGGGGGACACCCACTACACCGATAAACTCATCTTT. As protein: CALGELGAPLRSGVLGDTHYTDKLIF. The genes are TRDV1 and TRDJ1, with TRDD3 identical over 9 bases. V was pared by 0 bases and J by 0 bases, with 32 bases of the junction left unmatched. The CDR3 extends over 26 amino acids. Germline V gene data show CDR1 as TSWWSYY and CDR2 as QGS.

This clone rates as medium-sized. The chain is built from TRDV1 and TRDJ1; 10 bases fit TRDD3. Germline V gene data show CDR1 as TSWWSYY and CDR2 as QGS. After removal of 5 bases from V and 0 bases from J, the junction contained 21 bases not matched to a gene. The CDR3 contains 21 residues. CDR3: CALGIKLRPTGGLGYTDKLIF. In nucleotides, the CDR3 is TGTGCTCTTGGGATTAAACTACGACCTACTGGGGGATTGGGGTACACCGATAAACTCATCTTT.

The gene calls are TRDV1 and TRDJ1; 12 bases align to TRDD3. The CDR3 is made up of 21 amino acids. V was clipped by 0 bases and J by 2 bases; unmatched bases: 16. Germline-derived CDR1 and CDR2 are TSWWSYY and QGS. The CDR3 loop is CALGELAQTGGYSAETDKLIF. CDR3 bases: TGTGCTCTTGGGGAACTTGCCCAAACTGGGGGATACTCGGCTGAAACCGATAAACTCATCTTT.

The J gene is TRDJ1, the V gene TRDV1, with TRDD3 matching over 13 bases. The CDR3 has 23 amino acids. Trimming removed 0 bases from V and 5 bases from J; junction bases left unmatched: 24. Germline CDR1 TSWWSYY, CDR2 QGS. This CDR3 is CALGELRASYSRTGGYVCDKLIF. In nucleotides, the CDR3 is TGTGCTCTTGGGGAACTAAGGGCTTCCTACTCTCGTACTGGGGGATACGTCTGTGATAAACTCATCTTT.

In this sample, this clone turned up a few times. This sequence joins TRDV2 and TRDJ3; 12 nucleotides line up with TRDD3. Trimming removed 1 base from V and 0 bases from J; junction bases left unmatched: 6. Germline V gene lookup returns CDR1 GEAIGNYY and CDR2 EKD. The CDR3 spans 20 residues. In DNA, the CDR3 is TGTGCCTGTGACACGCTGGGGGATACGCGGAGCTCCTGGGACACCCGACAGATGTTTTTC. Translation: CACDTLGDTRSSWDTRQMFF.

This clone came up once. This chain links TRDV2 with TRDJ1, with 12 bases fitting TRDD3. Germline matching of the DNA provided the J gene here, since TCRdb leaves it blank. Germline V lookup: CDR1 GEAIGNYY, CDR2 EKD. The V segment lost 1 base and the J segment 1 base; nucleotides outside the gene matches: 24. CDR3 length: 23 residues. This CDR3 reads CACDTLFSHGAIAGGYGTDKLIF. The CDR3 DNA is TGTGCCTGTGACACACTCTTCTCACACGGGGCGATTGCTGGGGGATACGGCACCGATAAACTCATCTTT.

This clone was seen more than once but under ten times. The same CDR3 can be traced to other DNA sequences in this sample. Here the CDR3 DNA reads TGTGCCTGTGACTCCCCTACTGGGGGATACCCATACACCGATAAACTCATCTTT. It codes for CACDSPTGGYPYTDKLIF. The chain combines TRDV2 with TRDJ1; 12 bases fit TRDD3. The J gene was not available in TCRdb and was assigned here by matching the DNA to germline segments. This CDR3 region has 18 residues. In germline, CDR1 is GEAIGNYY, CDR2 EKD. The ends lost 3 bases at V and 0 bases at J; junction bases unmatched: 10.

This chain connects TRDV2 to TRDJ1; TRDD3 aligns across 9 bases. The CDR3 runs to 20 residues. Trimming at V came to 1 base and at J to 0 bases, leaving 17 bases not matched to a gene. From germline, CDR1 is GEAIGNYY and CDR2 EKD. In DNA, the CDR3 is TGTGCCTGTGACACAGCGTCCGTACTGGGGGACGCTGGAAACACCGATAAACTCATCTTT. This codes for CACDTASVLGDAGNTDKLIF.

This clone showed up just a few times. This clone may be a read error of a much larger clone one base away. J is TRDJ3 and V is TRDV2; 7 bases match TRDD3. CDR3 length: 19 residues. The germline gives CDR1 GEAIGNYY, CDR2 EKD. The CDR3 DNA follows: TGTGCCTGTGACACCCCTGGGGGGCCCAGCTCCTGGGACCCCCGACAGATGTTTTTC. This encodes CACDTPGGPSSWDPRQMFF.

This rearrangement joins TRDV2 to TRDJ1; TRDD3 matches at 10 bases. The V gene's germline CDR1 is GEAIGNYY and CDR2 EKD. There are 14 residues in the CDR3. Trimming took 0 bases from V and 3 from J; bases not matched to a gene: 0. CDR3 amino acids: CACDTWGIPDKLIF. CDR3 coding DNA: TGTGCCTGTGACACCTGGGGGATACCCGATAAACTCATCTTT.

J gene TRDJ3 was identified, but the V gene was not called. The CDR3 is made up of 10 amino acids. In nucleotides, the CDR3 is TGCGCCTGGGACACCCGACAGATGTTTTTC. Its translation: CAWDTRQMFF.

J is TRDJ1 and V is TRDV3, with 9 bases lining up with TRDD3. The germline gives CDR1 TVYSNPD, CDR2 GDNSRS (reference sequence). The J segment lost 6 bases and the V segment lost 5 bases, leaving 34 bases of the junction unmatched. The CDR3 length is 21 residues. CDR3 amino acids: CAANPRSTYSTGGPTPYKLIF. For the CDR3, the DNA is TGTGCCGCGAACCCCAGATCCACCTATAGTACTGGGGGACCCACCCCTTATAAACTCATCTTT.

Sample share makes this clone large. The V call is TRDV2, the J call TRDJ1, with D maybe TRDD3 (5 bases). The length of the CDR3 is 17 residues. The ends were cut back, 3 bases at V and 0 bases at J, with 19 bases in the middle. Germline V gene data show CDR1 as GEAIGNYY and CDR2 as EKD. For the CDR3, the DNA is TGTGCCTGTGACCCAAGACCGGGGGGCCCCTACACCGATAAACTCATCTTT. Translating gives CACDPRPGGPYTDKLIF.

By share of the sample, this clone is large. The chain is built from TRDV1 and TRDJ1, with TRDD2 matching over 9 bases. This CDR3 contains 17 residues. V lost 0 bases and J lost 1; bases outside the gene matches: 6. CDR1 and CDR2 (germline): TSWWSYY, QGS. CDR3 residues: CALGELLPTPGTDKLIF. CDR3 nucleotides: TGTGCTCTTGGGGAACTCCTTCCTACCCCAGGCACCGATAAACTCATCTTT.

The V call is TRDV2, the J call TRDJ1, with 9 bases fitting TRDD3. No J segment appears in TCRdb, so it was assigned here by matching the sequence to germline. Trimming at V came to 5 bases and at J to 0 bases, leaving 21 bases not matched to a gene. The CDR3 consists of 20 residues. Per the germline V gene, CDR1 is GEAIGNYY and CDR2 is EKD. The CDR3 reads CACVPPSSVVLGEYTDKLIF. CDR3 DNA: TGTGCCTGTGTCCCGCCTTCCTCCGTTGTACTGGGGGAATACACCGATAAACTCATCTTT.

In its sample, this clone was seen a few times. V and J are TRDV1 and TRDJ1; the D gene is possibly TRDD3 (5 bases). The V end lost 2 bases, the J end lost 3 bases, and 10 bases lay between the germline ends. The CDR3 spans 14 residues. Germline V gene data show CDR1 as TSWWSYY and CDR2 as QGS. The DNA of the CDR3 is TGTGCTCTTGGGGAAAGGAGGGGGGCCGATAAACTCATCTTT. This codes for CALGERRGADKLIF.

A remark on this clone: Other DNA sequences within the sample encode an identical CDR3. The chain is built from TRDV1 and TRDJ1, with TRDD3 identical over 13 bases. As TCRdb names no J gene, one was assigned here on the basis of a DNA match to germline. Germline V lookup: CDR1 TSWWSYY, CDR2 QGS. The CDR3 length is 24 residues. Trimming removed 6 bases from V and 0 bases from J; junction bases left unmatched: 28. CDR3 region: CALGDQFPDPKYWGIRPYTDKLIF. The CDR3 region has the DNA TGTGCTCTTGGCGACCAATTCCCTGATCCGAAGTACTGGGGGATACGCCCCTACACCGATAAACTCATCTTT.

Comments on this clone: This may arise from a read error, as a much more abundant clone is one base away. The V gene reported is TRDV1; the J gene is uncalled; the table names TRDD3, a call not compared with the DNA. The CDR3 totals 20 residues. Looked up from germline, CDR1 is TSWWSYY and CDR2 is QGS. Here the CDR3 reads CALGEPRGLPPYGYWGILHF. The CDR3 DNA follows: TGTGCTCTTGGGGAACCCCGAGGCCTCCCCCCATATGGATACTGGGGGATACTTCACTTT.

This clone is large within its sample. J is TRDJ1 and V is TRDV1; 7 nucleotides align to TRDD2. Germline CDR1 is TSWWSYY and CDR2 is QGS. V lost 4 bases, J lost 6 bases, and 20 bases stayed unmatched. The CDR3 has 18 residues. The CDR3 here is CALGVTVPTFGFSYKLIF. The CDR3 coding sequence is TGTGCTCTTGGGGTTACCGTTCCTACGTTCGGGTTTAGCTATAAACTCATCTTT.

This clone qualifies as medium-sized. The gene calls are TRDV1 and TRDJ1; 12 positions match TRDD3. V was pared by 2 bases and J by 0 bases, with 19 bases of the junction left unmatched. The germline gives CDR1 TSWWSYY, CDR2 QGS. CDR3 length equals 22 residues. Here the CDR3 reads CALGESIPSRYWGIPYTDKLIF. CDR3 nucleotides: TGTGCTCTTGGGGAATCGATCCCCTCCCGGTACTGGGGGATACCGTACACCGATAAACTCATCTTT.